The 10 T cell receptor beta chains listed next were all sequenced from one sample in a study of early T cells in non-severe SARS-CoV-2 infection. TCRdb reanalysed the 5' RACE reads using MiXCR and keeps one entry per CDR3 protein. This table has about 60,000 distinct CDR3 sequences, 10% to 15% appearing once. Sequenced input: whole blood. All receptors derive from an adult who was a healthcare worker with PCR-confirmed SARS-CoV-2 infection or an uninfected control (not recorded which).

This clonotype was found a few times. This chain connects TRBV3-1 to TRBJ1-2; D gene ambiguous. The germline CDR1 and CDR2 sequences are LGHDT and YNNKEL (reference sequence). The CDR3 is 16 amino acids. V was shortened by 0 bases and J by 0 bases, with 11 bases between the two germline ends. As DNA, the CDR3 is TGTGCCAGCAGCCAAGACCCTGGAGGAACTAACTATGGCTACACCTTC. As protein: CASSQDPGGTNYGYTF.

This clonotype has ten or more counts. The genes are TRBV30 and TRBJ1-1; TRBD1 is a possible D gene (5 bases). V was shortened by 0 bases and J by 5 bases, with 10 bases between the two germline ends. The CDR3 consists of 13 residues. Germline V lookup: CDR1 GTSNPN, CDR2 SVGIG (reference sequence). The CDR3: CAWSVGHGTEAFF. The CDR3 DNA follows: TGTGCCTGGAGTGTAGGACATGGGACTGAAGCTTTCTTT.

The gene calls are TRBV10-3 and TRBJ2-7; D ambiguous. The CDR3 runs to 12 residues. The V end was cut by 3 bases, the J end by 9 bases, with 12 bases between. From germline, CDR1 is ENHRY and CDR2 SYGVKD. The CDR3 sequence is CAISDYSGGQYF. The CDR3 DNA sequence: TGTGCCATCAGTGATTATTCCGGCGGGCAGTACTTC.

The chain carries TRBV30 and TRBJ1-5; 7 nucleotides align to TRBD1. After removal of 5 bases from V and 2 bases from J, the junction contained 3 bases not matched to a gene. In germline, CDR1 is GTSNPN, CDR2 SVGIG (reference sequence). There are 13 residues in the CDR3. The CDR3 DNA is TGTGCCTGGGACAGGGCGGGCAATCAGCCCCAGCATTTT. Protein product: CAWDRAGNQPQHF.

This clonotype appeared many times. CDR3 in amino acids: CASSSGGGTTLRYEQYF. In DNA form, the CDR3 reads TGTGCCAGCAGTTCGGGGGGCGGGACCACTCTTCGCTACGAGCAGTACTTC. The chain has TRBV7-6 and TRBJ2-7, with D possibly being TRBD2 (7 bases). Between the trimmed V and J ends, which lost 6 bases and 3 bases, there was a span of 24 bases. CDR1 and CDR2 from the germline V gene are SGHVS and FNYEAQ. There are 17 residues in the CDR3.

This clonotype showed up many times. The V call is TRBV4-3, the J call TRBJ1-1; unclear D gene. With 1 base removed from V and 8 bases from J, the gap between germline ends came to 14 bases. The CDR3 has 14 amino acids. Germline CDR1 LGHNA, CDR2 YSLEER. CDR3 in DNA: TGCGCCAGCAGCCAAGGTGGTCGGGCGGCAGAAGCTTTCTTT. It codes for CASSQGGRAAEAFF.

V and J are TRBV27 and TRBJ1-5, with a tentative D call TRBD1 (5 bases). Germline CDR1 reads MNHEY; CDR2 reads SMNVEV (reference sequence). The V end lost 0 bases, the J end lost 7 bases, and 10 bases lay between the germline ends. The CDR3 covers 14 residues. The CDR3 coding sequence is TGTGCCAGCAGTTTATCCGCAGGGAACCAGCCCCAGCATTTT. This sequence encodes CASSLSAGNQPQHF.

The rearrangement links TRBV19 to TRBJ1-4, with 8 bases aligning to TRBD1. Germline lookup yields CDR1 LNHDA and CDR2 SQIVND (reference sequence). Trimming removed 6 bases from V and 7 bases from J; junction bases left unmatched: 10. This CDR3 has 15 residues. CDR3 in DNA: TGTGCCAGTAGGACGGACAGGGCGAGAGGTGAAAAACTGTTTTTT. Translated: CASRTDRARGEKLFF.

The sample holds many counts of this clonotype. The chain links TRBV7-9 to TRBJ1-1, with D hard to call. V lost 5 bases and J 4 bases, leaving 8 bases between the germline ends. Germline V gene data show CDR1 as SEHNR and CDR2 as FQNEAQ (reference sequence). The CDR3 sequence is 12 residues long. CDR3 amino acids: CASSLRVTEAFF. CDR3 bases: TGTGCCAGCAGCCTCCGCGTCACTGAAGCTTTCTTT.

The genes are TRBV9 and TRBJ1-2, with a weak D call TRBD1 (5 bases). The CDR3 spans 13 residues. The germline CDR1 and CDR2 sequences are SGDLS and YYNGEE. V lost 0 bases to trimming and J lost 2 bases, with 5 bases between them. CDR3 amino acids: CASSVGQNYGYTF. Written as DNA, the CDR3 is TGTGCCAGCAGCGTAGGACAGAACTATGGCTACACCTTC.